This TCR beta chain was identified during a study of blood T cell repertoires in COVID-19. The method was immunoSEQ multiplex PCR; TCRdb's version includes in-frame clones alone and lacks a portion of them. The repertoire includes about 240,000 clones, roughly 77% of them detected once, and approximately 3.2% sits in the top ten. Germline V gene data show CDR1 as SGHNT and CDR2 as YENEEA. V was clipped by 3 bases and J by 3 bases, with 9 bases between them. The length of the CDR3 is 13 residues. The source of this sequence is a woman at least 80 years old with acute or convalescent COVID-19. The rearrangement uses TRBV11-3 and TRBJ2-7; possible D gene TRBD2, 5 bases. The specimen sequenced was peripheral blood. DNA of the CDR3: TGTGCCAGCAGCTTGGACCGGGACTACGAGCAGTACTTC. Amino acids: CASSLDRDYEQYF.